This T cell receptor (beta chain) appears in the sequencing data of a study of immune cell composition in non-small cell lung cancer. Data came from immunoSEQ multiplex PCR; TCRdb stores just in-frame clones and leaves some out. The repertoire consists of 2,000 to 3,000 clones, with about 76% occurring once and the leading ten covering 3% to 4.5%. The CDR3 totals 15 residues. Trimming removed 8 bases at V and 1 base at J, with 15 bases between. Germline CDR1 and CDR2: SNHLY and FYNNEI. The V gene is TRBV2, the J gene TRBJ2-1; maybe TRBD1 (8 bases). The receptor was isolated from a human donor with non-small cell lung cancer. The specimen was lung tumor tissue. The CDR3 sequence: CASQGASGSYNEQFF. The CDR3 coding sequence is TGTGCCAGCCAGGGGGCTAGCGGATCCTACAATGAGCAGTTCTTC. The whole variable domain, filled in from reference TRBV2 and TRBJ2-1, reads EPEVTQTPSHQVTQMGQEVILRCVPISNHLYFYWYRQILGQKVEFLVSFYNNEISEKSEIFDDQFSVERPDGSNFTLKIRSTKLEDSAMYFCASQGASGSYNEQFFGPGTRLTVL.